This TCR beta chain appears in the sequencing data of a study of regulatory T cells in long-lasting Graves disease. For the study at large: Those with persistent Graves' disease had received antithyroid drugs for over 5 years with positive TSH receptor antibodies.

Stated time point: persistent/refractory GD, antithyroid drugs over 5 years with positive TRAb. Preparation of the TCR library used RNA extracted from PBMCs. It was an endocrinology department in Xi'an, China, that provided the patients. In its sample, this clonotype was seen a few times. Its specificity is unknown. V lost 10 bases and J lost 5, with 29 bases in between. Germline assignment: CDR1 SEHNR and CDR2 FQNEAQ (reference sequence). The CDR3 totals 17 residues. General study findings and limits: A reduction in accuracy may have resulted from the small sample size. Shared public clonotypes totalled 2,741 in persistent patients, compared with roughly 970 in new patients.

Libraries of TCR beta came from iRepertoire HTBI primers plus Arm-PCR of CDR3 regions. TCRdb itself ran the multiplex PCR reads through MiXCR, one entry per CDR3 protein. The sample includes 310,000 or so distinct CDR3 sequences, under 25% of them seen just once. Material: peripheral blood mononuclear cells (PBMCs), obtained when the disease was refractory, from a patient treated with antithyroid drugs. The V and J genes are TRBV7-9 and TRBJ2-5; the D call may be TRBD1 or TRBD2 (6 bases each). The receptor comes from a female donor with Graves disease. CDR3 nucleotide sequence: TGTGCCACCACCTCGGGTCCGGGCCGAGGGGGGTCGGAGACCCAGTACTTC. Its protein is CATTSGPGRGGSETQYF.